This T cell receptor beta chain was captured in a study of CD8+CD57+ T cells in acquired aplastic anemia. For the study at large: Mean yield of DNA from sorted CD4+ and CD8+ cells was 2.5 to 4 ug.

The length of the CDR3 is 15 residues. CDR1 is SGHRS and CDR2 is YFSETQ in the germline V gene. Flow cytometry had shown expanded CD8+CD57+ cells in the patients chosen for sequencing. Using genomic DNA as the template, TCR beta VDJ and CDR3 profiling was carried out. TCRdb reprocessed the reads with MiXCR, giving one entry per CDR3 protein. The sample holds a few hundred thousand distinct CDR3 sequences, roughly 53% seen once. Comments on this clonotype: A much larger clone lies a single base off, so this may be a read error.

The V gene is TRBV5-1, the J gene TRBJ2-7; 7 positions agree with TRBD2. Material: sorted CD4+, CD8+, or CD8+CD57+ T cells (not recorded which) from PBMCs. The clonotype was recovered from a human donor with aplastic anemia. The CDR3 loop reads CASSLFQGGTYEQSF. For the CDR3, the DNA is TGCGCCAGCAGCTTGTTTCAGGGAGGGACCTACGAGCAGTCCTTC.